The rows below give T cell receptor beta chains drawn from one sample of a study of regulatory T cells in long-lasting Graves disease. TCRdb ran MiXCR on the multiplex PCR reads and lists one entry per CDR3 protein. The sample has roughly 490,000 distinct CDR3 sequences, under 25% seen once. This sample comprised peripheral blood mononuclear cells (PBMCs), obtained when the disease was refractory, from a patient treated with antithyroid drugs. The source of these receptors is a female donor with Graves disease. Both conserved end residues are part of each CDR3. A D gene is named only where the DNA matches it firmly. Clone size appears in some rows only: once, few, many, or a class for an expanded clone.

v_call	j_call	d_call	cdr3_length	clone_size	cdr3_aa	cdr3_nt
TRBV7-9	TRBJ2-7	NA	15	few	CASSLQGGSSYEQYF	TGTGCCAGCAGCCTACAGGGGGGGAGCTCCTACGAGCAGTACTTC
TRBV29-1	TRBJ2-6	NA	15	few	CSVVVRDSGANVLTF	TGCAGCGTTGTGGTCCGGGACTCTGGGGCCAACGTCCTGACTTTC
TRBV27	TRBJ1-6	NA	16	NA	CASSSGRSTYNSPLHF	TGTGCCAGCAGCTCAGGGAGAAGTACCTATAATTCACCCCTCCACTTT
TRBV27	TRBJ1-5	TRBD1	13	many	CASRMTGGQPQHF	TGTGCCAGCAGGATGACAGGGGGCCAGCCCCAGCATTTT
TRBV7-8	TRBJ1-4	TRBD1	15	many	CASSLGQGLFEKLFF	TGTGCCAGCAGCTTAGGACAGGGTCTTTTTGAAAAACTGTTTTTT
TRBV4-3	TRBJ2-7	NA	13	NA	CASSRGPTSEQYF	TGCGCCAGCAGCCGGGGACCCACATCCGAGCAGTACTTC
TRBV2	TRBJ2-7	NA	14	many	CASNPPVEGHEQYF	TGTGCCAGCAACCCCCCGGTGGAAGGCCACGAGCAGTACTTC
TRBV6-1	TRBJ1-2	NA	14	many	CASSLTSGASGYTF	TGTGCCAGCAGTCTCACTTCAGGGGCCTCTGGCTACACCTTC
TRBV25-1	TRBJ1-1	TRBD1	14	few	CASSKGQGGTEAFF	TGTGCCAGCAGCAAAGGACAGGGGGGCACTGAAGCTTTCTTT
TRBV7-6	TRBJ2-7	NA	16	many	CASSLAQWRGLYEQYF	TGTGCCAGCAGCTTAGCGCAGTGGAGGGGGCTATACGAGCAGTACTTC
TRBV10-3	TRBJ2-7	NA	14	NA	CAISESGTHYEQYF	TGTGCCATCAGTGAGTCCGGGACCCATTACGAGCAGTACTTC
TRBV2	TRBJ2-3	NA	12	NA	CASSESDWTQYF	TGTGCCAGCAGTGAATCGGACTGGACGCAGTATTTT
TRBV9	TRBJ2-6	NA	16	few	CASSPNPPVGANVLTF	TGTGCCAGCAGCCCTAACCCTCCGGTGGGGGCCAACGTCCTGACTTTC
TRBV6-2/TRBV6-3	TRBJ1-5	NA	17	few	CASSYSIGVTSNQPQHF	TGTGCCAGCAGTTACTCGATCGGGGTTACGAGCAATCAGCCCCAGCATTTT
TRBV2	TRBJ2-2	NA	14	many	CASSGQGFTGELFF	TGTGCCAGCAGTGGGCAGGGTTTCACCGGGGAGCTGTTTTTT
TRBV5-1	TRBJ1-2	NA	14	many	CASSGTGIGYGYTF	TGCGCCAGCAGCGGCACAGGGATCGGCTATGGCTACACCTTC
TRBV7-2	TRBJ1-2	NA	13	many	CASSPEGFYGYTF	TGTGCCAGCAGCCCGGAGGGGTTCTATGGCTACACCTTC
TRBV12-3/TRBV12-4	TRBJ1-2	NA	13	many	CASSLNSNYGYTF	TGTGCCAGCAGTTTAAACAGTAACTATGGCTACACCTTC
TRBV11-2	TRBJ2-3	TRBD2	16	NA	CASSQTSGGRTDTQYF	TGTGCCAGCAGCCAGACTAGCGGGGGTCGCACAGATACGCAGTATTTT
TRBV2	TRBJ1-4	NA	13	many	CASRGPRKEKLFF	TGTGCCAGCCGGGGGCCACGGAAGGAAAAACTGTTTTTT
TRBV28	TRBJ1-5	NA	18	many	CASSPYLGGGAANQPQHF	TGTGCCAGCAGTCCATATCTGGGGGGGGGGGCGGCCAATCAGCCCCAGCATTTT
TRBV9	TRBJ1-1	NA	15	few	CASSVGLRVGTEAFF	TGTGCCAGCAGCGTAGGATTAAGGGTGGGCACTGAAGCTTTCTTT
TRBV11-2	TRBJ2-7	NA	13	NA	CASSSKTHYEQYF	TGTGCCAGCAGCTCCAAGACCCACTACGAGCAGTACTTC
TRBV5-5	TRBJ2-1	NA	13	NA	CASSLNADNEQFF	TGTGCCAGCAGCTTGAACGCCGACAATGAGCAGTTCTTC
TRBV6-5	TRBJ1-6	NA	14	many	CASSSRRTNSPLHF	TGTGCCAGCAGTTCGCGTCGCACCAATTCACCCCTCCACTTT
TRBV20-1	TRBJ2-7	TRBD1	12	many	CSAPDRGKEQYF	TGCAGTGCTCCGGACAGGGGGAAAGAGCAGTACTTC
TRBV7-2	TRBJ2-5	NA	15	NA	CASSLETAEQETQYF	TGTGCCAGCAGCTTAGAGACGGCAGAACAAGAGACCCAGTACTTC
TRBV28	TRBJ2-6	TRBD1	17	many	CASKPGQGARGANVLTF	TGTGCCAGCAAACCGGGACAGGGGGCGCGAGGGGCCAACGTCCTGACTTTC
TRBV6-5	TRBJ1-2	NA	15	many	CASSYGPPPNYGYTF	TGTGCCAGCAGTTACGGGCCACCACCGAACTATGGCTACACCTTC